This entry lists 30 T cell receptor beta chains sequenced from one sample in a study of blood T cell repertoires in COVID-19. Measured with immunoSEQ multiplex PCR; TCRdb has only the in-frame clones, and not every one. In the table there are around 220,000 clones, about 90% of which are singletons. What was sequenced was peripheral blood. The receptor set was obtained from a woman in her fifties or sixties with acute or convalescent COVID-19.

The DNA for the CDR3 is TGTGCCTGGAGCACTGACAAGAACTACGAGCAGTACTTC. Translation gives CAWSTDKNYEQYF. V is TRBV30 and J is TRBJ2-7; D ambiguous. CDR1 and CDR2 from the germline V gene are GTSNPN and SVGIG (reference sequence). Trimming shortened V by 3 bases and J by 3 bases, and 12 bases separated the two germline ends. The CDR3 has 13 residues.

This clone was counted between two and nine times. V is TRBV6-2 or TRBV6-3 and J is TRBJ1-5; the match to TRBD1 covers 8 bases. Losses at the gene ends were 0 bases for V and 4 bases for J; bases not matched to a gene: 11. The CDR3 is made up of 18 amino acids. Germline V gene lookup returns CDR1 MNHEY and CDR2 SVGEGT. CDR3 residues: CASSYSEGQAGWNQPQHF. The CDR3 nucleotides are TGTGCCAGCAGTTACTCGGAGGGACAGGCTGGATGGAATCAGCCCCAGCATTTT.

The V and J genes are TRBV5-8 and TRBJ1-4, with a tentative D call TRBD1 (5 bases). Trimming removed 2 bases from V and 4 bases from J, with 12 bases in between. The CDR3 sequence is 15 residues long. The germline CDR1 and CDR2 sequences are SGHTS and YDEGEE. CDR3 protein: CASSFVTAGNEKLFF. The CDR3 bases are TGTGCCAGCAGCTTTGTGACAGCCGGTAATGAAAAACTGTTTTTT.

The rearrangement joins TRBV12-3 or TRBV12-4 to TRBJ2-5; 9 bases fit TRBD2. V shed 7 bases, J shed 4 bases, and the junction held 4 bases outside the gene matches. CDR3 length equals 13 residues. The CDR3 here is CASKIAGVETQYF. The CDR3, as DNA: TGTGCCAGCAAGATAGCGGGAGTAGAGACCCAGTACTTC.

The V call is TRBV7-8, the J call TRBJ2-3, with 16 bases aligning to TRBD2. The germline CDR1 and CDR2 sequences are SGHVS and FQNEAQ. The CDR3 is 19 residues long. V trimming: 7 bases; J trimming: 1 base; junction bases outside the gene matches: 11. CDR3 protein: CASTRAGLAGGPGTDTQYF. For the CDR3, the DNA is TGTGCCAGCACCCGAGCGGGACTAGCGGGAGGGCCTGGCACAGATACGCAGTATTTT.

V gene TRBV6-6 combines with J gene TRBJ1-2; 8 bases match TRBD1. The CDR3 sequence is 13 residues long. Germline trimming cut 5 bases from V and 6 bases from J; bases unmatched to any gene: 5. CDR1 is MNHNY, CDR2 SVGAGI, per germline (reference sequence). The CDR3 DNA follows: TGTGCCAGCAGTCCCGACAGGGGTCATGGCTACACCTTC. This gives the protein CASSPDRGHGYTF.

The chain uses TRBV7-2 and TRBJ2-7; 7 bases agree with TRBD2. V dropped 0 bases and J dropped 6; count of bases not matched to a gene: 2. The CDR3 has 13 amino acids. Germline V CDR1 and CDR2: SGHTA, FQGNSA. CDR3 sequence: CASSLAGGFEQYF. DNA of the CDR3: TGTGCCAGCAGCTTAGCGGGGGGGTTCGAGCAGTACTTC.

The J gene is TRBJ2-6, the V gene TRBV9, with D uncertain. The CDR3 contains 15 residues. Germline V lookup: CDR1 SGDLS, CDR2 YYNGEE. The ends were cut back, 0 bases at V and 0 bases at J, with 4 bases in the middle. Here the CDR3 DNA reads TGTGCCAGCAGCGTAGTCGTCTCTGGGGCCAACGTCCTGACTTTC. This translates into CASSVVVSGANVLTF.

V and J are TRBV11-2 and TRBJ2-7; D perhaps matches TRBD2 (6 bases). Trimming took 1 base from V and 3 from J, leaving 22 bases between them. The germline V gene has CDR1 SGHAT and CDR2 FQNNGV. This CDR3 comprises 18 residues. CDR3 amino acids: CASSLVLWGDVSGYEQYF. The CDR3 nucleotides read TGTGCCAGCAGCTTAGTACTATGGGGGGACGTCTCCGGCTACGAGCAGTACTTC.

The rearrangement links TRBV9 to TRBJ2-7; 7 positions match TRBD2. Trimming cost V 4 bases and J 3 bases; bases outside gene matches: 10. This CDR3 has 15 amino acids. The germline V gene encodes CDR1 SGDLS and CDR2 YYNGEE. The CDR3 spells CASSPHSSGNYEQYF. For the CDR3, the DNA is TGTGCCAGCAGCCCTCACTCTAGCGGCAACTACGAGCAGTACTTC.

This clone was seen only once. The CDR3 is CATSDIGTASADTQYF. The CDR3 bases are TGTGCCACCAGTGATATAGGGACAGCTAGTGCAGATACGCAGTATTTT. The chain is built from TRBV24-1 and TRBJ2-3; 7 bases map to TRBD1. Germline V gene sequence: CDR1 KGHDR, CDR2 SFDVKD. This CDR3 is built from 16 residues. V shed 3 bases, J shed 4 bases, and the junction held 9 bases outside the gene matches.

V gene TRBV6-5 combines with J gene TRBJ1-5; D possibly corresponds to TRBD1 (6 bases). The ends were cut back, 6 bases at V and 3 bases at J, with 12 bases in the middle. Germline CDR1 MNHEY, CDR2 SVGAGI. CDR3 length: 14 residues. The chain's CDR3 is CASSTDRYNQPQHF. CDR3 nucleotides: TGTGCCAGCAGCACAGACAGGTACAATCAGCCCCAGCATTTT.

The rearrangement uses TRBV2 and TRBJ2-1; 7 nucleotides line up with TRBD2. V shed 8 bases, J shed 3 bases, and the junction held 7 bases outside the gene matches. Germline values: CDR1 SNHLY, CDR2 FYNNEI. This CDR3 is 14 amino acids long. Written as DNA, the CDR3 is TGTGCCAGCTTCGTAGGACTAGTCTACAATGAGCAGTTCTTC. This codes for CASFVGLVYNEQFF.

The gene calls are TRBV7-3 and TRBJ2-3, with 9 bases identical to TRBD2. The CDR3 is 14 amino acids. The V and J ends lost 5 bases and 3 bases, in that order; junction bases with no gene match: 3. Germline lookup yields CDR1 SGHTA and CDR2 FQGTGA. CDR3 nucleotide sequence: TGTGCCAGCAGCCCGGGACTAGCAACAGATACGCAGTATTTT. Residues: CASSPGLATDTQYF. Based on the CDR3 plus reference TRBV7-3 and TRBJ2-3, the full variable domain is GAGVSQTPSNKVTEKGKYVELRCDPISGHTALYWYRQSLGQGPEFLIYFQGTGAADDSGLPNDRFFAVRPEGSVSTLKIQRTERGDSAVYLCASSPGLATDTQYFGPGTRLTVL.

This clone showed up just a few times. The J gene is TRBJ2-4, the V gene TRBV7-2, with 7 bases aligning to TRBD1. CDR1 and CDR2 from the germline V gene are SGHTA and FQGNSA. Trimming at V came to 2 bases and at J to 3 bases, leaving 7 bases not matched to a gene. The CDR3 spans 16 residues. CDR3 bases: TGTGCCAGCAGCTTAAGGACAGGACGGCTCAAAAACATTCAGTACTTC. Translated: CASSLRTGRLKNIQYF. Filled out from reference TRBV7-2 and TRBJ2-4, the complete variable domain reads GAGVSQSPSNKVTEKGKDVELRCDPISGHTALYWYRQSLGQGLEFLIYFQGNSAPDKSGLPSDRFSAERTGGSVSTLTIQRTQQEDSAVYLCASSLRTGRLKNIQYFGAGTRLSVL.

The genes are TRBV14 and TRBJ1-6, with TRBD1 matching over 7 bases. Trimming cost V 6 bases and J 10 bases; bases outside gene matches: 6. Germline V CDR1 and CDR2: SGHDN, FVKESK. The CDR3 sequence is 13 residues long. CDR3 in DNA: TGTGCCAGCAGTCCAGGGGGTATGTCACCCCTCCACTTT. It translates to CASSPGGMSPLHF.

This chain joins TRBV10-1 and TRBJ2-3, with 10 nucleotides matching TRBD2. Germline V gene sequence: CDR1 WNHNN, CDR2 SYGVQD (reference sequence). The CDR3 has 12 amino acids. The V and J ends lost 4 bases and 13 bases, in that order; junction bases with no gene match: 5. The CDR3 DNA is TGCGCCAGCAGTGGAGCGGGAGGGCCTAAGTATTTT. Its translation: CASSGAGGPKYF.

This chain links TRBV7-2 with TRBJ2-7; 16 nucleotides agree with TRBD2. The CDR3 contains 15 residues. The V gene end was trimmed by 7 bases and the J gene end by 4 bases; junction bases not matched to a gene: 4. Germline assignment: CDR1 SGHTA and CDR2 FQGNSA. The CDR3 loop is CASTGTSGGDYEQYF. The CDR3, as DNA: TGTGCCAGCACCGGGACTAGCGGGGGGGATTACGAGCAGTACTTC.

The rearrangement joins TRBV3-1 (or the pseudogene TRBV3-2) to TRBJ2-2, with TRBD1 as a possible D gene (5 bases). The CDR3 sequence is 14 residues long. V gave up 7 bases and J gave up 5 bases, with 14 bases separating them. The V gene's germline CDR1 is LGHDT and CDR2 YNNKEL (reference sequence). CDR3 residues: CASTQVQQTGELFF. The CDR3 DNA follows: TGTGCCAGCACACAGGTCCAACAAACCGGGGAGCTGTTTTTT.

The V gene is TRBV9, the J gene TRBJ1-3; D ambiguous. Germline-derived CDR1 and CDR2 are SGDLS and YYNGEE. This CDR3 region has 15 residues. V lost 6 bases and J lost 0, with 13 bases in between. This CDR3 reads CASNLGPDSGNTIYF. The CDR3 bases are TGTGCCAGCAACCTAGGTCCTGACTCTGGAAACACCATATATTTT.

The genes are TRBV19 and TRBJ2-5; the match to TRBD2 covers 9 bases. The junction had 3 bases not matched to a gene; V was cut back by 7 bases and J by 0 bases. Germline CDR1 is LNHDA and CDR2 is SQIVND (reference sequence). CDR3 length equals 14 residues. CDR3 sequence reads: CASKLAGYQETQYF. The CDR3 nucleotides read TGTGCCAGTAAACTAGCGGGCTACCAAGAGACCCAGTACTTC. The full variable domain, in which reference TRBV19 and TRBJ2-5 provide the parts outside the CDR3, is DGGITQSPKYLFRKEGQNVTLSCEQNLNHDAMYWYRQDPGQGLRLIYYSQIVNDFQKGDIAEGYSVSREKKESFPLTVTSAQKNPTAFYLCASKLAGYQETQYFGPGTRLLVL.

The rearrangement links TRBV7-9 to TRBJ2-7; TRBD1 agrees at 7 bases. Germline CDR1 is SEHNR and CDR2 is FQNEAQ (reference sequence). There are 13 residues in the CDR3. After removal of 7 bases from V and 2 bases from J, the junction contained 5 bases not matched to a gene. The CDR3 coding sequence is TGTGCCAGCAAAACTCAGGGGGCCTACGAGCAGTACTTC. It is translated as CASKTQGAYEQYF.

The DNA of the CDR3 is TGTGCCAGCTCACCCCGAGCGGGGCATCCTGGAAACACCATATATTTT. Translation: CASSPRAGHPGNTIYF. The gene calls are TRBV18 and TRBJ1-3; D may be TRBD1 (5 bases). There are 16 residues in the CDR3. The germline V and J ends were trimmed by 3 bases and 2 bases, with 14 bases remaining between them. Germline CDR1 is KGHSH and CDR2 is LQKENI.

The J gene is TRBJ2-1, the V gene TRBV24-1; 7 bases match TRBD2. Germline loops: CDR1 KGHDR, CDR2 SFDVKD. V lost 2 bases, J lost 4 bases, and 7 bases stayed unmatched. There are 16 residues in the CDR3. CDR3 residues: CATSDSGGSPYNEQFF. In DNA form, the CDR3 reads TGTGCCACCAGTGATTCGGGAGGCTCCCCATACAATGAGCAGTTCTTC.

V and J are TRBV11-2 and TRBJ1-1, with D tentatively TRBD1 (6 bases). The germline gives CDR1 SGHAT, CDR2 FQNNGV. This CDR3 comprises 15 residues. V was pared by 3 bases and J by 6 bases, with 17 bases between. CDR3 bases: TGTGCCAGCAGCTTGGGAAGTACAGGGTTGGCTGAAGCTTTCTTT. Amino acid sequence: CASSLGSTGLAEAFF.

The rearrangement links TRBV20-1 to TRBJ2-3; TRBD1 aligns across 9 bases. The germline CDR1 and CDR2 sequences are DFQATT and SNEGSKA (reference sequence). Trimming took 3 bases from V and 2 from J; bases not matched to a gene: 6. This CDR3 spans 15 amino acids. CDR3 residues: CSASTGGSVTDTQYF. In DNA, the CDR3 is TGCAGTGCTAGTACAGGGGGCTCGGTCACAGATACGCAGTATTTT.

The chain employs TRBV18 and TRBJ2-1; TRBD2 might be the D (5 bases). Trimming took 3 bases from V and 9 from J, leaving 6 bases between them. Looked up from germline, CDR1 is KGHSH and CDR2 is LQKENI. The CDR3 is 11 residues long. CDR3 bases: TGTGCCAGCTCACCGGAGGTTGAGCAGTTCTTC. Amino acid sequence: CASSPEVEQFF.

The CDR3 is CASSLQLAEGETQYF. In DNA form, the CDR3 reads TGTGCCAGCAGCTTGCAACTAGCCGAGGGGGAGACCCAGTACTTC. V is TRBV5-4 and J is TRBJ2-5; a weak D match, TRBD2 (6 bases). The CDR3 is 15 amino acids. CDR1 SGHNT and CDR2 YYREEE come from the germline V gene (reference sequence). The V end lost 1 base, the J end lost 5 bases, and 15 bases lay between the germline ends.

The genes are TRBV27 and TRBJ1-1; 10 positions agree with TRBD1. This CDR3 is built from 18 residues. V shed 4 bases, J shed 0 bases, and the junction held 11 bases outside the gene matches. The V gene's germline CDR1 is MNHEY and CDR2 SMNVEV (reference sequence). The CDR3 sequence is CASSSRLGQGGMNTEAFF. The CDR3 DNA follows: TGTGCCAGCAGTTCCAGACTAGGACAGGGGGGCATGAACACTGAAGCTTTCTTT.

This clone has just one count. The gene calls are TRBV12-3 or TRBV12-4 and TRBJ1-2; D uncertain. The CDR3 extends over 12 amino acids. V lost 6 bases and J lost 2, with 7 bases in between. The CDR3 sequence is CASSYSNYGYTF. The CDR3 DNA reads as TGTGCCAGCAGCTACAGCAACTATGGCTACACCTTC.